This T cell receptor beta chain was documented in a study of graft-versus-host responses after intestinal transplantation. Study summary: Every recipient underwent anti-thymocyte globulin induction, then tacrolimus and steroids for roughly 3 years.

Generated by immunoSEQ multiplex PCR, the TCRdb table keeps only in-frame clones and is missing some. Seen here are about 7,200 clones, roughly 33% observed once, and the top ten hold around 3.9%. Trimming left V 5 bases short and J 3 bases short, with 11 bases between. The CDR3 runs to 13 residues. Germline CDR1 and CDR2: SGHRS and YFSETQ. This clone rates as medium-sized. V is TRBV5-1 and J is TRBJ1-1, with D hard to call. The source was alloreactive CD4+ T cells from a mixed lymphocyte reaction culture, collected before transplantation. Subset meaning: CFSE-low proliferating T cells sorted from roughly six-day pre-transplant mixed lymphocyte reaction (GvH or HvG direction). This clonotype originated in a human patient who was an organ donor for intestinal transplantation. CDR3 amino acids: CASSITVDTEAFF. The DNA of the CDR3 is TGCGCCAGCAGTATAACAGTTGACACTGAAGCTTTCTTT.